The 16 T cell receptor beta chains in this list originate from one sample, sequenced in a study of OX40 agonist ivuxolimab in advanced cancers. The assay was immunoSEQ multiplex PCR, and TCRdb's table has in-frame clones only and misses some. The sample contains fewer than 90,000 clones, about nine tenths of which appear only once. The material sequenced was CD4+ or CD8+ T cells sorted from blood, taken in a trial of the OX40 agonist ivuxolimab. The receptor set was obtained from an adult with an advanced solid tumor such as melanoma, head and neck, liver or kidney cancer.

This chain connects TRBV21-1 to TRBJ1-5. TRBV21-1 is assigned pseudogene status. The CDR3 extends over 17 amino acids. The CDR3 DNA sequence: TGTGCCAGCAGCCCCCGAACGCGGGGTAGGAATAATCAGCCCCAGCATTTT. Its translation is CASSPRTRGRNNQPQHF.

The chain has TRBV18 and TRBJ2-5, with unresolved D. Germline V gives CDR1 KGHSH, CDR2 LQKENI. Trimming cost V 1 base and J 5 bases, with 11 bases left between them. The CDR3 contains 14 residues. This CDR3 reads CASSPQGIEETQYF. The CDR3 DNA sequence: TGTGCCAGCTCACCACAGGGTATTGAGGAGACCCAGTACTTC.

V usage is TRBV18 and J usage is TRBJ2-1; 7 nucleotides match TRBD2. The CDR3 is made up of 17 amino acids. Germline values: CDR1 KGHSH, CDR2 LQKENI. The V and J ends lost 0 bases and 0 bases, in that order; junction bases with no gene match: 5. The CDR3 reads CASSPPLAASSYNEQFF. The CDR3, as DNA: TGTGCCAGCTCACCACCGCTAGCGGCCAGCTCCTACAATGAGCAGTTCTTC.

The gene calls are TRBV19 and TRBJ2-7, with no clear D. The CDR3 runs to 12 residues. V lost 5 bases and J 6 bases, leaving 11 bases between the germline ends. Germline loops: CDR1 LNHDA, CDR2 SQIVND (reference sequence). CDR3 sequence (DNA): TGTGCCAGTAGTCCTCTTATGGGCGAGCAGTACTTC. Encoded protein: CASSPLMGEQYF.

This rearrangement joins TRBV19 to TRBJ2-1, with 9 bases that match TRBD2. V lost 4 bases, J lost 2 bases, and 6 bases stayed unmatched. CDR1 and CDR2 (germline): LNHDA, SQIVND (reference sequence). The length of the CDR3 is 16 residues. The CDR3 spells CASSTSLAGTYNEQFF. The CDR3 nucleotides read TGTGCCAGTAGTACCTCCCTAGCGGGGACCTACAATGAGCAGTTCTTC.

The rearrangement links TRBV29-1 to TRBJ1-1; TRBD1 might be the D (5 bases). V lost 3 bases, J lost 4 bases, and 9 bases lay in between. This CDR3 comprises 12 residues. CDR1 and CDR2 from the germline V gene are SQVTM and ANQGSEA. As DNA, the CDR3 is TGCAGCGTTGAGCGACAGTCCACTGAAGCTTTCTTT. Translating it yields CSVERQSTEAFF.

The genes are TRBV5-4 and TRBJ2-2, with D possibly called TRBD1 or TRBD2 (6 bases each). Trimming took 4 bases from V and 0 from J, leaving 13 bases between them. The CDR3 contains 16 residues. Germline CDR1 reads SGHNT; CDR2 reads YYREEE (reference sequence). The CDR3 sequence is CASSEQRGANTGELFF. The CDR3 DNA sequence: TGTGCCAGCAGCGAACAAAGGGGGGCGAACACCGGGGAGCTGTTTTTT.

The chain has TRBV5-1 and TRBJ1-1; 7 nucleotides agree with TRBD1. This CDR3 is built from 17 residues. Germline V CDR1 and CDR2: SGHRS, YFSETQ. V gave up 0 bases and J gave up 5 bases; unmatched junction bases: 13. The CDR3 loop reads CASSLGTLTGLGTEAFF. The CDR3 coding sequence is TGCGCCAGCAGCTTGGGAACCCTGACAGGGTTGGGTACTGAAGCTTTCTTT.

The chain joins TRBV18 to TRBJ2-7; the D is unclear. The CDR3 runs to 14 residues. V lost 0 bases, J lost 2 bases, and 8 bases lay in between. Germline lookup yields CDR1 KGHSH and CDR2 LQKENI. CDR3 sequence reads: CASSPPGGPYEQYF. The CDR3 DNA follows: TGTGCCAGCTCACCACCGGGCGGACCCTACGAGCAGTACTTC.

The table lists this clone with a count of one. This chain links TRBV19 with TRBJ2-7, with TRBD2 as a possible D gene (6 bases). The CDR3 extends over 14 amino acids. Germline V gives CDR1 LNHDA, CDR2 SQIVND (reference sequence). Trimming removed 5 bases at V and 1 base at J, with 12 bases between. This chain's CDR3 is CASSRRALSYEQYF. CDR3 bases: TGTGCCAGTAGTCGGAGGGCCCTTTCCTACGAGCAGTACTTC. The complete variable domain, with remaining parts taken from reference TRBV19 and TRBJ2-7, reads DGGITQSPKYLFRKEGQNVTLSCEQNLNHDAMYWYRQDPGQGLRLIYYSQIVNDFQKGDIAEGYSVSREKKESFPLTVTSAQKNPTAFYLCASSRRALSYEQYFGPGTRLTVT.

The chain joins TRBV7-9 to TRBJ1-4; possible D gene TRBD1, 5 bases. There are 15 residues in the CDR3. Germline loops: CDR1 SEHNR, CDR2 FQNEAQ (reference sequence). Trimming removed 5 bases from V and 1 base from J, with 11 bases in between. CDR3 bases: TGTGCCAGCAGCCGCCGGGACTTAACTAATGAAAAACTGTTTTTT. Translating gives CASSRRDLTNEKLFF.

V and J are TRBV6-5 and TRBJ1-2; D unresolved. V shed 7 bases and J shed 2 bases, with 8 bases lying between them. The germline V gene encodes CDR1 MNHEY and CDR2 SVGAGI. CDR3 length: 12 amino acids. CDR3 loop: CASTSGNYGYTF. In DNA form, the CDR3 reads TGTGCCAGCACGAGTGGAAACTATGGCTACACCTTC.

DNA for the CDR3: TGTGCCAGCAGTTTACGTATTCCACAGGGGACCAATTCACCCCTCCACTTT. Encoded protein: CASSLRIPQGTNSPLHF. The J gene is TRBJ1-6, the V gene TRBV27; 7 positions match TRBD1. The CDR3 spans 17 residues. Trimming at V came to 2 bases and at J to 7 bases, leaving 11 bases not matched to a gene. Germline CDR1 and CDR2: MNHEY and SMNVEV (reference sequence).

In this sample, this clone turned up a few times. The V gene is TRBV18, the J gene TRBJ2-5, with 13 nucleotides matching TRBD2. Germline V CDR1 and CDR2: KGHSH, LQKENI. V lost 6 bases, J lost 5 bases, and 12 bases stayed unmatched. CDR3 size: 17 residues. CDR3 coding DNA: TGTGCCAGCTCGCAGGGACTAGCGGGAAACGGGGATGAGACCCAGTACTTC. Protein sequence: CASSQGLAGNGDETQYF.

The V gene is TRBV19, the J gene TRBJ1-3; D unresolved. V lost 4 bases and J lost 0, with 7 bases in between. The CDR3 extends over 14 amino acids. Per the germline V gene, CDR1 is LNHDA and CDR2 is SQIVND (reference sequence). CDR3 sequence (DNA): TGTGCCAGTAGTACCATAGCCTCTGGAAACACCATATATTTT. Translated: CASSTIASGNTIYF.

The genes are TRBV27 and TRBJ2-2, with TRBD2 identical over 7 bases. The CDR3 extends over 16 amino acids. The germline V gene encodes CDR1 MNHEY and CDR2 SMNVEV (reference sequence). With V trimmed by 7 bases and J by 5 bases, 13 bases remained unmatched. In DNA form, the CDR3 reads TGTGCCAGCATAAAGGGCGGGAGTGTCGGGACCGGGGAGCTGTTTTTT. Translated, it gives CASIKGGSVGTGELFF.